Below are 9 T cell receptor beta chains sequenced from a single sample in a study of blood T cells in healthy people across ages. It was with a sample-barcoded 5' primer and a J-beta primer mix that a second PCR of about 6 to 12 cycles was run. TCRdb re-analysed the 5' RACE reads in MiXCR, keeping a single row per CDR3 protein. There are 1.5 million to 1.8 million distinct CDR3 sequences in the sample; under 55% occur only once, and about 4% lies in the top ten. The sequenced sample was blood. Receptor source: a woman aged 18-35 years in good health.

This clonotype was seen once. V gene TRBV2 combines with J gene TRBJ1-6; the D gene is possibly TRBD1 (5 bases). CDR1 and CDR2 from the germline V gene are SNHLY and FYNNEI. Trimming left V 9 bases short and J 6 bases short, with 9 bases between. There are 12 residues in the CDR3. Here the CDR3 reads CARGPVNSPLHF. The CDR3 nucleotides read TGTGCCAGGGGACCGGTTAATTCACCCCTCCACTTT.

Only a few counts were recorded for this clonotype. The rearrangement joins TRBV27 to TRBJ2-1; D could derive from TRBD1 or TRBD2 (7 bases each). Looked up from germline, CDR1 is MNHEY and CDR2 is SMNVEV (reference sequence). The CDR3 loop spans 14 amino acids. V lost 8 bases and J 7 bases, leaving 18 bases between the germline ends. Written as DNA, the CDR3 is TGTGCCAGCTACAGGGGCGGGAGCAGGAATGAGCAGTTCTTC. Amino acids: CASYRGGSRNEQFF.

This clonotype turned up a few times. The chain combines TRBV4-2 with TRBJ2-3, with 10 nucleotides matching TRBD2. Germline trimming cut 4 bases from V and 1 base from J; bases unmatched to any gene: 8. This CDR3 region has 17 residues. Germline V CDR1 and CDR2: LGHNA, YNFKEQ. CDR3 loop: CASSLPTSGHRTDTQYF. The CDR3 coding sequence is TGTGCCAGCAGCCTCCCGACTAGCGGGCATCGCACAGATACGCAGTATTTT.

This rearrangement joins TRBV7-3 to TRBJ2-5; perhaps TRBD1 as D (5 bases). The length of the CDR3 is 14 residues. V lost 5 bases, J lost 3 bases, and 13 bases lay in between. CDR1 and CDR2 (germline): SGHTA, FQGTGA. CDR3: CASSPGPSKETQYF. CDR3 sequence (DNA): TGTGCCAGCAGCCCAGGGCCTTCCAAAGAGACCCAGTACTTC.

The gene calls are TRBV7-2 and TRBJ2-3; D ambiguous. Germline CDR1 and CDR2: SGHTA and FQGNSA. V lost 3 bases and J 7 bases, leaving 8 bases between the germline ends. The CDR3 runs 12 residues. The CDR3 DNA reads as TGTGCCAGCAGCTTCGCCATAAATACGCAGTATTTT. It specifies CASSFAINTQYF.

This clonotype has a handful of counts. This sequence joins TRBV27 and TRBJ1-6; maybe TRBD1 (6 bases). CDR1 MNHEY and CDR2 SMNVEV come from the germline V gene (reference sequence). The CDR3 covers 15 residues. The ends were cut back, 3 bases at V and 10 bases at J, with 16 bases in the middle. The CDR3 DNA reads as TGTGCCAGCAGTTTTGGCAGGGGAGGGTTCTCACCCCTCCACTTT. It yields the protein CASSFGRGGFSPLHF.

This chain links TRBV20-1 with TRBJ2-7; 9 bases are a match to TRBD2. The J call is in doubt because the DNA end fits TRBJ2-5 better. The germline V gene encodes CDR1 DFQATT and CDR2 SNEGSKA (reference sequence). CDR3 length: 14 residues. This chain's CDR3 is CSARAQLAGETQYF. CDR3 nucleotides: TGCAGTGCTAGGGCCCAACTAGCGGGAGAGACCCAGTACTTC.

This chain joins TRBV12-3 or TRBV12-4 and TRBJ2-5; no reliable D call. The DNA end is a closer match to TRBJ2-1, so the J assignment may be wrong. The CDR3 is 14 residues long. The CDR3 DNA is TGTGCCAGCACAGGTTGGCAGTACCAAGAGACCCAGTTCTTC. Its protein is CASTGWQYQETQFF.

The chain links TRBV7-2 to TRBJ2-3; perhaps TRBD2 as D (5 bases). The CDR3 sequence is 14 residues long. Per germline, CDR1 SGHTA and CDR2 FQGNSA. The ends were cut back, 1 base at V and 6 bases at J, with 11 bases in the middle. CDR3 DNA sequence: TGTGCCAGCAGCTTAGGCCTAGCTCTGGATACGCAGTATTTT. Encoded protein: CASSLGLALDTQYF.